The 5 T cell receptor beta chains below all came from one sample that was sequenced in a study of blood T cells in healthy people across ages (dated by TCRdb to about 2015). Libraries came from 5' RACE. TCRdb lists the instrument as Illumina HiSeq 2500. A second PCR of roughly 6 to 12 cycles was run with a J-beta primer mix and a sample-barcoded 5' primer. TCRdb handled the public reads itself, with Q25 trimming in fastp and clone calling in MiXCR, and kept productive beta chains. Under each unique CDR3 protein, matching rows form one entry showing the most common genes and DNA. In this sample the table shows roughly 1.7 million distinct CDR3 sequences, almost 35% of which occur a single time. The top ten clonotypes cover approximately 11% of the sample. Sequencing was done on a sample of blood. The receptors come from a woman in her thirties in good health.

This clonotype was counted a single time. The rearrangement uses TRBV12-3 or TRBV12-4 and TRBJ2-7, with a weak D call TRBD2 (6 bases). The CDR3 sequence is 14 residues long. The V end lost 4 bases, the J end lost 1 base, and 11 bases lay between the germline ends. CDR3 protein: CASSCPRGSYEQYF. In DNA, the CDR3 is TGTGCCAGCAGTTGTCCTCGGGGGTCCTACGAGCAGTACTTC.

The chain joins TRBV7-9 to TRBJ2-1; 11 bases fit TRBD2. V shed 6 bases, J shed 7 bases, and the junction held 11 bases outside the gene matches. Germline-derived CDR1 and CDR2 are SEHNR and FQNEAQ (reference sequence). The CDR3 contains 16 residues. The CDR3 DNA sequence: TGTGCCAGCAGTCTTGGGACTAGCGGTCGTAGGAATGAGCAGTTCTTC. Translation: CASSLGTSGRRNEQFF.

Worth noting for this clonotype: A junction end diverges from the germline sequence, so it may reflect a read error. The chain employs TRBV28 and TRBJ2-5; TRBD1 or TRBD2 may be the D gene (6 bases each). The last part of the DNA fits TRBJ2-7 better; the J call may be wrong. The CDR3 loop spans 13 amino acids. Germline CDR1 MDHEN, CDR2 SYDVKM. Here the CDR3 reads CACRGGPRYEQYF. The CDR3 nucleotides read TGTGCCTGCAGGGGAGGTCCCCGTTACGAGCAGTACTTC.

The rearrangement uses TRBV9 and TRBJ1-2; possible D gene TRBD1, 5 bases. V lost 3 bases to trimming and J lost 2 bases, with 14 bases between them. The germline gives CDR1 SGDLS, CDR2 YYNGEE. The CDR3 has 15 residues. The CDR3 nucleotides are TGTGCCAGCAGCGCTGGGGCGGAGGGAAACTATGGCTACACCTTC. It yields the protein CASSAGAEGNYGYTF.

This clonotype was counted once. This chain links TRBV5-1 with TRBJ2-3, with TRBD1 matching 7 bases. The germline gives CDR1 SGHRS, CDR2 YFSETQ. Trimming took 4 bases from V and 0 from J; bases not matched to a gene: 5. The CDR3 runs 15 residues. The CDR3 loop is CASSTGDPSTDTQYF. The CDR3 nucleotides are TGCGCCAGCAGCACAGGGGACCCAAGCACAGATACGCAGTATTTT.